The entry that follows covers one TCR beta chain sequence. The CDR3 runs 14 residues. Germline values: CDR1 SEHNR, CDR2 FQNEAQ (reference sequence). The V and J ends lost 6 bases and 3 bases respectively, with 11 bases between them. Original data processing: Nucleated cell number was recorded as an estimate derived from reference gene primer amplification. Sequencing was performed with immunoSEQ multiplex PCR; in TCRdb, only in-frame clones are kept and a portion is missing. D and trimming come from the DNA, and the V and J calls and clone size come from that table. This table holds hundreds of thousands of clones, about 87% found once. The sample comes from a study of blood T cell repertoires in COVID-19. Participants were placed into cohorts based on the clinical history they reported. Two negative PCRs, clearance, or symptom resolution had been documented for recovered Cohort 3 donors.

The sequenced sample consisted of PBMCs or T cells enriched from blood (not recorded which). The chain joins TRBV7-9 to TRBJ1-4; D gene uncertain. This sequence originates from a woman aged 45-59 years who had recovered from COVID-19. CDR3 residues: CASSSVISNEKLFF. The CDR3, as DNA: TGTGCCAGCAGTTCCGTTATTTCTAATGAAAAACTGTTTTTT.